A single sample gave rise to the 27 T cell receptor beta chains below, sequenced in a study of T cells in Graves' hyperthyroidism and ophthalmopathy. RNA transcripts provided the source from which TCR beta CDR3 regions were amplified. First-round RT-PCR with HTBI primers amplified the TCR CDR3 region. MiXCR was run by TCRdb on the multiplex PCR reads, yielding one entry per CDR3 protein. The table records 450,000 to 600,000 distinct CDR3 sequences, just under 20% of them present only once. The sample consisted of blood. Receptors were obtained from a man in his forties with Graves' ophthalmopathy.

The chain carries TRBV5-5 and TRBJ2-4; 12 bases line up with TRBD2. Germline V gene data show CDR1 as SGHKS and CDR2 as YYEKEE (reference sequence). V gave up 1 base and J gave up 8 bases; unmatched junction bases: 4. The CDR3 contains 15 residues. CDR3 sequence: CASSLRPSGGDIQYF. The DNA of the CDR3 is TGTGCCAGCAGCTTGAGGCCTAGCGGGGGGGACATTCAGTACTTC.

J is TRBJ1-2 and V is TRBV15; no clear D. The CDR3 runs 14 residues. The V gene's germline CDR1 is LNHNV and CDR2 YYDKDF (reference sequence). Trimming took 0 bases from V and 7 from J, leaving 12 bases between them. CDR3 sequence (DNA): TGTGCCACCAGCAGAGATCTGAAGGGTGGTGGCTACACCTTC. This translates into CATSRDLKGGGYTF.

This clonotype was recorded at least ten times. The V and J genes are TRBV7-9 and TRBJ2-6; the D gene could be TRBD1 or TRBD2 (5 bases each). This CDR3 has 16 amino acids. CDR1 and CDR2 from the germline V gene are SEHNR and FQNEAQ (reference sequence). The germline V and J ends were trimmed by 0 bases and 4 bases, with 10 bases remaining between them. In DNA, the CDR3 is TGTGCCAGCAGCTTAGCGCTGGGGACGGGGGCCAACGTCCTGACTTTC. Protein sequence: CASSLALGTGANVLTF. Drawing the rest from reference TRBV7-9 and TRBJ2-6, the complete variable domain is DTGVSQNPRHKITKRGQNVTFRCDPISEHNRLYWYRQTLGQGPEFLTYFQNEAQLEKSRLLSDRFSAERPKGSFSTLEIQRTEQGDSAMYLCASSLALGTGANVLTFGAGSRLTVL.

This clonotype came up a few times. The V call is TRBV12-5, the J call TRBJ1-5; 8 bases match TRBD1. Looked up from germline, CDR1 is LGHNT and CDR2 is FRNRAP. V lost 7 bases and J lost 5; bases outside the gene matches: 7. The CDR3 length is 14 residues. In DNA, the CDR3 is TGTGCTAGTGCCCGAGGGACAGGAGATCAGCCCCAGCATTTT. It is translated as CASARGTGDQPQHF.

Many counts were recorded for this clonotype. The CDR3 protein is CAWRAGGMNTEAFF. For the CDR3, the DNA is TGTGCCTGGAGGGCAGGGGGGATGAACACTGAAGCTTTCTTT. V usage is TRBV30 and J usage is TRBJ1-1; 7 bases agree with TRBD1. This CDR3 is built from 14 residues. V shed 3 bases, J shed 0 bases, and the junction held 4 bases outside the gene matches. The germline V gene has CDR1 GTSNPN and CDR2 SVGIG (reference sequence).

J is TRBJ2-7 and V is TRBV10-1; D may be TRBD1 (5 bases). The CDR3 totals 13 residues. The V end lost 0 bases, the J end lost 4 bases, and 7 bases lay between the germline ends. Germline values: CDR1 WNHNN, CDR2 SYGVQD (reference sequence). The CDR3, as DNA: TGCGCCAGCAGTGAGTCGGGGCATTACGAGCAGTACTTC. Translation gives CASSESGHYEQYF.

The J gene is TRBJ2-1, the V gene TRBV6-2 or TRBV6-3; 8 bases are a match to TRBD2. The CDR3 runs 14 residues. CDR1 MNHEY and CDR2 SVGEGT come from the germline V gene. Germline trimming cut 10 bases from V and 0 bases from J; bases unmatched to any gene: 5. DNA of the CDR3: TGTGCCATCCGCAGCGGGAGCTCCTACAATGAGCAGTTCTTC. This encodes CAIRSGSSYNEQFF.

There are many counts of this clonotype. The V call is TRBV5-1, the J call TRBJ2-5; no definite D call. V shed 4 bases and J shed 1 base, with 5 bases lying between them. This CDR3 is 12 amino acids long. In germline, CDR1 is SGHRS, CDR2 YFSETQ. CDR3: CASSRSQETQYF. The DNA of the CDR3 is TGCGCCAGCAGCAGAAGCCAAGAGACCCAGTACTTC.

This clonotype was recorded once. The V call is TRBV9, the J call TRBJ2-6; D not certain. The germline CDR1 and CDR2 sequences are SGDLS and YYNGEE. The CDR3 covers 16 residues. With 0 bases removed from V and 0 bases from J, the gap between germline ends came to 7 bases. CDR3 in amino acids: CASSVALGSGANVLTF. The CDR3 bases are TGTGCCAGCAGCGTAGCCCTAGGCTCTGGGGCCAACGTCCTGACTTTC.

This clonotype showed up many times. The chain has TRBV7-2 and TRBJ2-7, with TRBD2 identical over 9 bases. The CDR3 is made up of 16 amino acids. Germline V CDR1 and CDR2: SGHTA, FQGNSA. With V trimmed by 2 bases and J by 4 bases, 9 bases remained unmatched. The CDR3 DNA sequence: TGTGCCAGCAGCTTATCACTTGGCGGGAGGGGATACGAGCAGTACTTC. Encoded protein: CASSLSLGGRGYEQYF.

This clonotype was counted many times. This chain uses TRBV20-1 with TRBJ2-1; 8 nucleotides line up with TRBD2. The CDR3 totals 15 residues. The junction had 9 bases not matched to a gene; V was cut back by 1 base and J by 7 bases. Germline values: CDR1 DFQATT, CDR2 SNEGSKA (reference sequence). The CDR3 DNA follows: TGCAGTGCTAGAGCTCGCCGGGGGGGAGGGAATGAGCAGTTCTTC. Protein: CSARARRGGGNEQFF.

This clonotype was observed many times. The gene calls are TRBV20-1 and TRBJ2-7; D is unclear. Between the trimmed V and J ends, which lost 5 bases and 5 bases, there was a span of 16 bases. The CDR3 is made up of 13 amino acids. Germline lookup yields CDR1 DFQATT and CDR2 SNEGSKA (reference sequence). The CDR3 coding sequence is TGCAGTGCTGAAGGGCGTAACGGACACGAGCAGTACTTC. Translation gives CSAEGRNGHEQYF.

Turning to this clonotype: A clone one base away is much larger, so this may be a read error. This chain uses TRBV2 with TRBJ2-7; 8 nucleotides align to TRBD2. The J call may not be correct, given that the DNA end is closer to TRBJ2-1. The CDR3 consists of 15 residues. Germline CDR1 reads SNHLY; CDR2 reads FYNNEI. The DNA for the CDR3 is TGTGCCAGCAGTGCGAGCGGGAGAAAGGTCTACGAGCAGTTCTTC. Translated, it gives CASSASGRKVYEQFF.

V and J are TRBV6-9 and TRBJ2-7, with D unresolved. The V end lost 2 bases, the J end lost 1 base, and 12 bases lay between the germline ends. The germline V gene has CDR1 MNHGY and CDR2 SVAAGI. The CDR3 covers 15 residues. Here the CDR3 DNA reads TGTGCCAGCAGTTATCCTGGCCCGTGGTCCTACGAGCAGTACTTC. It specifies CASSYPGPWSYEQYF.

This clonotype was detected many times. This chain joins TRBV20-1 and TRBJ2-7; 9 bases map to TRBD2. The V segment lost 0 bases and the J segment 4 bases; nucleotides outside the gene matches: 4. The V gene's germline CDR1 is DFQATT and CDR2 SNEGSKA (reference sequence). This CDR3 is 14 amino acids long. The CDR3 sequence is CSARDSGSRYEQYF. CDR3 sequence (DNA): TGCAGTGCTAGAGATAGCGGGAGTCGGTACGAGCAGTACTTC.

This clonotype has ten or more counts. The chain couples TRBV2 to TRBJ2-7; perhaps TRBD1 as D (5 bases). Per the germline V gene, CDR1 is SNHLY and CDR2 is FYNNEI. V was clipped by 8 bases and J by 3 bases, with 11 bases between them. The CDR3 length is 12 residues. CDR3 region: CASEQVIYEQYF. DNA of the CDR3: TGTGCCAGCGAACAGGTAATCTACGAGCAGTACTTC. The variable domain in full, with the rest retrieved from reference TRBV2 and TRBJ2-7, is EPEVTQTPSHQVTQMGQEVILRCVPISNHLYFYWYRQILGQKVEFLVSFYNNEISEKSEIFDDQFSVERPDGSNFTLKIRSTKLEDSAMYFCASEQVIYEQYFGPGTRLTVT.

This clonotype was observed at least ten times. The rearrangement uses TRBV12-3 or TRBV12-4 and TRBJ2-2, with 10 nucleotides matching TRBD2. The CDR3 length is 16 residues. Unmatched junction bases numbered 8, after V lost 5 bases and J lost 5 bases. The CDR3, as DNA: TGTGCCAGCAGTGCCCTAGCGGGAGAACGAACCGGGGAGCTGTTTTTT. Amino acids: CASSALAGERTGELFF.

This clonotype has just a few counts. J is TRBJ2-3 and V is TRBV20-1; D is ambiguous. Germline CDR1 reads DFQATT; CDR2 reads SNEGSKA (reference sequence). The CDR3 consists of 11 residues. V lost 3 bases, J lost 6 bases, and 7 bases lay in between. The CDR3 protein is CSASQADTQYF. CDR3 bases: TGCAGTGCTAGCCAAGCGGATACGCAGTATTTT.

This clonotype was seen ten or more times. V is TRBV20-1 and J is TRBJ2-3; TRBD2 might be the D (6 bases). The germline V gene encodes CDR1 DFQATT and CDR2 SNEGSKA (reference sequence). V was trimmed by 5 bases and J by 5 bases, leaving 23 bases between them. This CDR3 contains 16 residues. The CDR3 sequence: CSAVRGGGIGGDTQYF. In DNA form, the CDR3 reads TGCAGTGCTGTACGAGGTGGCGGGATCGGGGGAGATACGCAGTATTTT.

This clonotype was found many times. The chain combines TRBV9 with TRBJ2-7; D could derive from TRBD1 or TRBD2 (6 bases each). Trimming took 0 bases from V and 3 from J, leaving 16 bases between them. The CDR3 extends over 16 amino acids. From germline, CDR1 is SGDLS and CDR2 YYNGEE. The CDR3: CASSVEVRGAIYEQYF. CDR3 sequence (DNA): TGTGCCAGCAGCGTAGAAGTGAGGGGGGCTATCTACGAGCAGTACTTC.

This clonotype was seen more than once but under ten times. The chain combines TRBV4-1 with TRBJ2-1, with unresolved D. V was pared by 1 base and J by 4 bases, with 17 bases between. The CDR3 has 17 amino acids. CDR1 and CDR2 (germline): MGHRA, YSYEKL. CDR3 bases: TGCGCCAGCAGCCAAGGGATGGCCTCTAAATTTTACAATGAGCAGTTCTTC. Protein product: CASSQGMASKFYNEQFF.

The chain employs TRBV4-2 and TRBJ2-7; no definite D call. CDR1 is LGHNA and CDR2 is YNFKEQ in the germline V gene. This CDR3 spans 15 amino acids. V was trimmed by 0 bases and J by 3 bases, leaving 12 bases between them. The CDR3: CASSQDLGPDYEQYF. For the CDR3, the DNA is TGTGCCAGCAGCCAAGATCTCGGACCCGACTACGAGCAGTACTTC.

This clonotype came up many times. V usage is TRBV18 and J usage is TRBJ2-1; D gene unclear. This CDR3 contains 13 residues. V gave up 0 bases and J gave up 5 bases, with 5 bases separating them. Germline V gene data show CDR1 as KGHSH and CDR2 as LQKENI. The CDR3 here is CASSPPADNEQFF. CDR3 DNA sequence: TGTGCCAGCTCACCACCGGCAGACAATGAGCAGTTCTTC. Full variable domain (missing parts from reference TRBV18 and TRBJ2-1): NAGVMQNPRHLVRRRGQEARLRCSPMKGHSHVYWYRQLPEEGLKFMVYLQKENIIDESGMPKERFSAEFPKEGPSILRIQQVVRGDSAAYFCASSPPADNEQFFGPGTRLTVL.

This clonotype was found a few times. The CDR3: CASSSLGWGQLSYEQYF. The CDR3 bases are TGTGCCAGCAGTTCCTTAGGATGGGGACAGCTCTCCTACGAGCAGTACTTC. The rearrangement joins TRBV27 to TRBJ2-7; 7 bases agree with TRBD1. CDR1 is MNHEY, CDR2 SMNVEV, per germline (reference sequence). V dropped 4 bases and J dropped 0; count of bases not matched to a gene: 12. The CDR3 spans 17 residues.

V and J are TRBV6-1 and TRBJ1-5; D is unresolved. Trimming took off 8 bases at V and 0 bases at J, with 8 bases between the two ends. In germline, CDR1 is MNHNS, CDR2 SASEGT. This CDR3 spans 13 amino acids. The CDR3 sequence is CASCQDSNQPQHF. The CDR3 DNA reads TGTGCCAGCTGCCAGGATAGCAATCAGCCCCAGCATTTT.

V gene TRBV25-1 combines with J gene TRBJ1-2; weak D call: TRBD1 (6 bases). V was clipped by 3 bases and J by 0 bases, with 11 bases between them. This CDR3 has 15 amino acids. Germline V gene sequence: CDR1 MGHDK, CDR2 SYGVNS. CDR3: CASSDGQPANYGYTF. The DNA of the CDR3 is TGTGCCAGCAGTGACGGACAGCCAGCTAACTATGGCTACACCTTC.

V is TRBV6-5 and J is TRBJ1-6; D perhaps matches TRBD1 (5 bases). V dropped 0 bases and J dropped 6 bases, with 12 bases sitting between them. The CDR3 sequence is 16 residues long. Germline lookup yields CDR1 MNHEY and CDR2 SVGAGI. In DNA, the CDR3 is TGTGCCAGCAGTTACTCGGGGGGGAATATTAATTCACCCCTCCACTTT. This translates into CASSYSGGNINSPLHF.